This is a list of T cell receptor beta chains from one sample in a study of shared clonotypes between healthy human individuals. Method: immunoSEQ multiplex PCR; TCRdb's copy keeps in-frame clones and lacks some. This sample has some 2,500,000 clones, with 85% to 95% found just once. Sequencing input: naive CD4+ T cells from PBMCs. The receptors come from a man between 18 and 35 years old in good health. Some clones in this sample may be carry-over from other donors' samples. Both conserved end residues are part of each CDR3. The size entry is marked missing in some rows and otherwise reads once, few, many or a size class.

clone_size: NA
j_call: TRBJ1-2
v_call: TRBV27
cdr3_aa: CASSPRDRYYGYTF

clone_size: NA
j_call: TRBJ1-1
v_call: TRBV11-2
cdr3_aa: CASSLAVWDTEAFF

clone_size: NA
j_call: TRBJ1-2
v_call: TRBV7-9
cdr3_aa: CASSLEHMTYGYTF

clone_size: once
j_call: TRBJ2-3
v_call: TRBV11-2
cdr3_aa: CASSSRPYTDTQYF

clone_size: NA
j_call: TRBJ2-5
v_call: TRBV5-4
cdr3_aa: CASSPGARGYQETQYF

clone_size: NA
j_call: TRBJ1-1
v_call: TRBV5-1
cdr3_aa: CASSLQVWGLNTEAFF

clone_size: NA
j_call: TRBJ2-7
v_call: TRBV29-1
cdr3_aa: CSVGPRGGNYEQYF

clone_size: once
j_call: TRBJ1-4
v_call: TRBV28
cdr3_aa: CASTRLGGAWGEKLFF

clone_size: NA
j_call: TRBJ2-7
v_call: TRBV5-6
cdr3_aa: CASTIETRNFPEQYF

clone_size: NA
j_call: TRBJ2-1
v_call: TRBV5-1
cdr3_aa: CASSLIGQGKNEQFF

clone_size: NA
j_call: TRBJ1-4
v_call: TRBV5-1
cdr3_aa: CASTNRSGSEKLFF

clone_size: NA
j_call: TRBJ2-2
v_call: TRBV27
cdr3_aa: CASSLFPSGSVYTGELFF

clone_size: NA
j_call: TRBJ2-1
v_call: TRBV18
cdr3_aa: CASSPQMVAGNEQFF

clone_size: NA
j_call: TRBJ2-5
v_call: TRBV7-8
cdr3_aa: CASSLGQVETQYF

clone_size: NA
j_call: TRBJ2-3
v_call: TRBV28
cdr3_aa: CASSLPGAGGDTQYF

clone_size: NA
j_call: TRBJ1-5
v_call: TRBV27
cdr3_aa: CASRTDSLGNQPQHF

clone_size: NA
j_call: TRBJ1-1
v_call: TRBV5-4
cdr3_aa: CASSPMRGTEAFF